This TCR beta chain was sequenced for a study of cytomegalovirus exposure and HLA in healthy donors. Study-wide background: HLA-typed donors were the source of about 85 million unique TCRs, which an early data release held. General study findings and limits: Productive status was seen about 87% or about 30% of the time for most TCR beta V segments in an earlier analysis. Researchers left out some V segments, among them TRBV6-2 and TRBV6-3, as indistinguishable.

This clone was picked up a small number of times. Antigen unknown. In germline, CDR1 is SGHRS, CDR2 YFSETQ. Trimming took 4 bases from V and 7 from J; bases not matched to a gene: 7. The CDR3 extends over 14 amino acids. Primers: 60 Vbeta forward and 13 Jbeta reverse. In the original processing: Some 12 million shared chains were among the roughly 80 million unique TCR beta chains that a later analysis counted. Profiled with immunoSEQ multiplex PCR; TCRdb holds only in-frame clones, not every one. Clone size and V and J calls were adopted from that table, with D and trimming inferred from the DNA. The table has over 85,000 clones, roughly 86% seen once.

This sequence originates from a man aged 35 to 55 in good health and CMV-seronegative. The sample consisted of PBMCs. The chain employs TRBV5-1 and TRBJ1-5, with 8 bases lining up with TRBD1. The CDR3 here is CASSLGQGGQPQHF. The CDR3 nucleotides read TGCGCCAGCAGCCTCGGACAGGGAGGACAGCCCCAGCATTTT.